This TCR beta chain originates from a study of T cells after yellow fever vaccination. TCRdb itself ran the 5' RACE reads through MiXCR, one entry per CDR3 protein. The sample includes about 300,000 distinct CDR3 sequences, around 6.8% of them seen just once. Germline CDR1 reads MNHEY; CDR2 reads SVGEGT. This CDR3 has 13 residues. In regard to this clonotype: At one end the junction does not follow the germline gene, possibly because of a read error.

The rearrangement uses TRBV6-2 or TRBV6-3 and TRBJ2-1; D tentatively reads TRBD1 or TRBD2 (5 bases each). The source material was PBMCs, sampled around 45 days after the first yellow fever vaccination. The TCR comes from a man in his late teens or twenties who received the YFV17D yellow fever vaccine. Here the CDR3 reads CARSYGAHNDQFF. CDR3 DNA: TGTGCCAGGAGTTACGGGGCTCACAATGACCAGTTCTTC.